Listed here is a single TCR beta chain. Every PCR got spiked synthetic TCR analog templates. Clones were sequenced by immunoSEQ multiplex PCR, and TCRdb holds only the in-frame ones, with some missing. The table includes approximately 90,000 clones, roughly 84% detected once. This entry comes from a study of PD-L1 blockade in urothelial cancer. Study-level background: Male sex and bladder-origin urothelial cancer characterized about 90% of the roughly 30 patients.

The CDR3 consists of 13 residues. Germline V gives CDR1 PRHDT, CDR2 FYEKMQ (reference sequence). V lost 5 bases and J lost 3; bases outside the gene matches: 4. Time point described: pretreatment peripheral blood. V is TRBV13 and J is TRBJ2-7, with 7 bases aligning to TRBD1. The TCR sequence derives from a man in his sixties with urothelial cancer. The specimen was PBMCs, collected around atezolizumab (anti-PD-L1) treatment. CDR3 DNA sequence: TGTGCCAGCAGCCACGGACAGGACTACGAGCAGTACTTC. Residues: CASSHGQDYEQYF.